Each of the 19 T cell receptor beta chains below was sequenced from the same sample in a study of human T cells and chemical hapten exposure. TCRdb reprocessed the RACE reads with MiXCR, giving one entry per CDR3 protein. This table holds roughly 88,000 distinct CDR3 sequences, around 10% found once. Time point specified: pre-sensitization, week 0. The treatment: therapeutic diphenylcyclopropenone sensitization with weekly scalp DPC. Source: whole blood, taken in connection with sensitization to the hapten diphenylcyclopropenone (DPC). These receptors originate from a woman in her 40s with alopecia areata. Some clones in this sample may be carry-over from other donors' samples.

In its sample, this clonotype was seen many times. The J gene is TRBJ2-5, the V gene TRBV7-2; TRBD2 aligns across 7 bases. CDR1 and CDR2 from the germline V gene are SGHTA and FQGNSA. There are 14 residues in the CDR3. V shed 1 base and J 4 bases; nucleotides not matched to a gene: 3. This CDR3 is CASSLGEGRETQYF. CDR3 nucleotides: TGTGCCAGCAGCTTAGGGGAGGGGAGAGAGACCCAGTACTTC. The full variable domain, its missing parts supplied by reference TRBV7-2 and TRBJ2-5, is GAGVSQSPSNKVTEKGKDVELRCDPISGHTALYWYRQSLGQGLEFLIYFQGNSAPDKSGLPSDRFSAERTGGSVSTLTIQRTQQEDSAVYLCASSLGEGRETQYFGPGTRLLVL.

This clonotype has ten or more counts. The rearrangement uses TRBV5-1 and TRBJ2-7; possible D gene TRBD2, 5 bases. Trimming left V 0 bases short and J 0 bases short, with 7 bases between. The germline CDR1 and CDR2 sequences are SGHRS and YFSETQ. This CDR3 has 14 residues. CDR3 nucleotide sequence: TGCGCCAGCAGCTTGGCGGGGAGCTCCTACGAGCAGTACTTC. Its translation: CASSLAGSSYEQYF.

This clonotype was recorded many times. The rearrangement links TRBV15 to TRBJ2-3, with TRBD2 matching over 8 bases. From germline, CDR1 is LNHNV and CDR2 YYDKDF (reference sequence). The CDR3 sequence is 14 residues long. Trimming at V came to 5 bases and at J to 5 bases, leaving 6 bases not matched to a gene. CDR3 sequence (DNA): TGTGCCACCAGCTTTCCGGGGGGGCAAGATACGCAGTATTTT. Translating it yields CATSFPGGQDTQYF.

This clonotype has a count of ten or more. The rearrangement uses TRBV12-3 or TRBV12-4 and TRBJ1-5, with a possible D match to TRBD1 (6 bases). Trimming removed 11 bases at V and 0 bases at J, with 14 bases between. The CDR3 length is 14 residues. CDR3 DNA sequence: TGTGCCGGTGAGGGGGGGGATAGCAATCAGCCCCAGCATTTT. It yields the protein CAGEGGDSNQPQHF.

This clonotype was counted between two and nine times. CDR3 protein: CASSLPPNRVQETQYF. In DNA form, the CDR3 reads TGTGCCAGCAGCTTACCTCCTAACAGGGTACAAGAGACCCAGTACTTC. This rearrangement joins TRBV5-6 to TRBJ2-5; TRBD1 is a possible D gene (6 bases). The V and J ends lost 2 bases and 2 bases respectively, with 16 bases between them. Germline CDR1 reads SGHDT; CDR2 reads YYEEEE. This CDR3 has 16 amino acids.

This chain links TRBV5-4 with TRBJ2-3, with TRBD2 matching 12 bases. The CDR3 is 16 residues long. Losses at the gene ends were 3 bases for V and 3 bases for J; bases not matched to a gene: 5. Germline V lookup: CDR1 SGHNT, CDR2 YYREEE (reference sequence). The CDR3 region has the DNA TGTGCCAGCAGCTCTAGCGGGGGGGCTAGGACAGATACGCAGTATTTT. Amino acids: CASSSSGGARTDTQYF. Drawing the rest from reference TRBV5-4 and TRBJ2-3, the complete variable domain is ETGVTQSPTHLIKTRGQQVTLRCSSQSGHNTVSWYQQALGQGPQFIFQYYREEENGRGNFPPRFSGLQFPNYSSELNVNALELDDSALYLCASSSSGGARTDTQYFGPGTRLTVL.

The chain recombines TRBV7-3 with TRBJ2-2; the D is unclear. The length of the CDR3 is 13 residues. CDR1 and CDR2 from the germline V gene are SGHTA and FQGTGA. The V and J ends lost 6 bases and 5 bases respectively, with 10 bases between them. The CDR3 spells CASSTSETGELFF. CDR3 sequence (DNA): TGTGCCAGCAGTACCTCTGAGACCGGGGAGCTGTTTTTT.

This chain uses TRBV13 with TRBJ1-3; the D is unclear. From germline, CDR1 is PRHDT and CDR2 FYEKMQ (reference sequence). Trimming removed 3 bases from V and 4 bases from J, with 4 bases in between. The CDR3 contains 12 residues. This CDR3 is CASSFAGNTIYF. The DNA of the CDR3 is TGTGCCAGCAGCTTCGCAGGAAACACCATATATTTT.

This chain joins TRBV7-6 and TRBJ2-2; D uncertain. The V gene lost 2 bases and the J gene lost 0 bases, with 10 bases spanning the gap. The CDR3 has 16 amino acids. Germline V lookup: CDR1 SGHVS, CDR2 FNYEAQ. The CDR3 loop is CASSLWAAPNTGELFF. The CDR3 DNA reads TGTGCCAGCAGCTTATGGGCGGCGCCGAACACCGGGGAGCTGTTTTTT. The full variable domain, with the rest looked up from reference TRBV7-6 and TRBJ2-2, is GAGVSQSPRYKVTKRGQDVALRCDPISGHVSLYWYRQALGQGPEFLTYFNYEAQQDKSGLPNDRFSAERPEGSISTLTIQRTEQRDSAMYRCASSLWAAPNTGELFFGEGSRLTVL.

In its sample, this clonotype was seen a few times. The rearrangement uses TRBV19 and TRBJ1-5, with unresolved D. V was trimmed by 8 bases and J by 3 bases, leaving 11 bases between them. This CDR3 comprises 13 residues. CDR1 LNHDA and CDR2 SQIVND come from the germline V gene (reference sequence). CDR3 DNA sequence: TGTGCCAGTGGCCGAGGATACAATCAGCCCCAGCATTTT. Translated, it gives CASGRGYNQPQHF.

This clonotype was found many times. J is TRBJ1-1 and V is TRBV5-6; D is uncertain. Between the trimmed V and J ends, which lost 5 bases and 0 bases, there was a span of 8 bases. Germline loops: CDR1 SGHDT, CDR2 YYEEEE. The CDR3 consists of 13 residues. The DNA of the CDR3 is TGTGCCAGCAGTCTCCCAATGAACACTGAAGCTTTCTTT. Its protein product is CASSLPMNTEAFF.

In this sample, this clonotype turned up a few times. The chain couples TRBV20-1 to TRBJ2-1; the D gene is possibly TRBD1 (7 bases). This CDR3 has 13 residues. Trimming left V 4 bases short and J 3 bases short, with 10 bases between. From germline, CDR1 is DFQATT and CDR2 SNEGSKA (reference sequence). CDR3 bases: TGCAGTGCTACCAGGGGGGTCTACAATGAGCAGTTCTTC. It translates to CSATRGVYNEQFF.

The chain joins TRBV2 to TRBJ2-2; 8 bases line up with TRBD2. Losses at the gene ends were 2 bases for V and 3 bases for J; bases not matched to a gene: 8. This CDR3 comprises 17 residues. Germline values: CDR1 SNHLY, CDR2 FYNNEI. The CDR3 spells CASSETSGGTHTGELFF. The CDR3 DNA sequence: TGTGCCAGCAGTGAAACGAGCGGGGGCACCCACACCGGGGAGCTGTTTTTT.

This clonotype was detected a few times. V usage is TRBV5-6 and J usage is TRBJ1-2, with D possibly being TRBD1 (5 bases). Germline V CDR1 and CDR2: SGHDT, YYEEEE. The V end lost 3 bases, the J end lost 6 bases, and 21 bases lay between the germline ends. The CDR3 has 16 amino acids. This CDR3 reads CASSWGGGLSGDGYTF. The CDR3 nucleotides are TGTGCCAGCAGCTGGGGTGGGGGACTTTCGGGCGATGGCTACACCTTC.

This clonotype was seen a handful of times. This rearrangement joins TRBV7-6 to TRBJ2-7; 9 bases are shared with TRBD2. The germline V gene has CDR1 SGHVS and CDR2 FNYEAQ. CDR3 length: 15 amino acids. V lost 5 bases and J lost 6; bases outside the gene matches: 11. This CDR3 reads CASSRSGTSFSEQYF. In DNA form, the CDR3 reads TGTGCCAGCAGCCGAAGCGGGACTAGCTTCTCCGAGCAGTACTTC.

This clonotype was seen at least ten times. The V call is TRBV20-1, the J call TRBJ2-3, with unresolved D. The CDR3 has 12 residues. V dropped 7 bases and J dropped 2 bases, with 10 bases sitting between them. Per the germline V gene, CDR1 is DFQATT and CDR2 is SNEGSKA (reference sequence). The CDR3 here is CSVLTATDTQYF. DNA of the CDR3: TGCAGTGTTCTTACGGCCACAGATACGCAGTATTTT.

This clonotype was seen many times. CDR3 sequence reads: CASSFDRGRQPQHF. The CDR3 DNA follows: TGTGCCAGCAGTTTCGACAGGGGGCGGCAGCCCCAGCATTTT. The chain joins TRBV12-3 or TRBV12-4 to TRBJ1-5; 10 nucleotides line up with TRBD1. The junction had 3 bases not matched to a gene; V was cut back by 3 bases and J by 7 bases. The CDR3 totals 14 residues.

This clonotype was observed at least ten times. The J gene is TRBJ2-7, the V gene TRBV27; tentative D call: TRBD1 (5 bases). The V end was cut by 6 bases, the J end by 5 bases, with 14 bases between. The CDR3 has 13 amino acids. Germline loops: CDR1 MNHEY, CDR2 SMNVEV (reference sequence). The CDR3 nucleotides are TGTGCCAGCAGCCTGACAGTGGGGCACGAGCAGTACTTC. It specifies CASSLTVGHEQYF.

This clonotype was observed at least ten times. V gene TRBV6-2 or TRBV6-3 combines with J gene TRBJ1-5; 9 bases fit TRBD1. Germline trimming cut 6 bases from V and 6 bases from J; bases unmatched to any gene: 3. The germline gives CDR1 MNHEY, CDR2 SVGEGT. The CDR3 is made up of 13 amino acids. DNA for the CDR3: TGTGCCAGCAGAGGGACAGGGCGTCAGCCCCAGCATTTT. It codes for CASRGTGRQPQHF.